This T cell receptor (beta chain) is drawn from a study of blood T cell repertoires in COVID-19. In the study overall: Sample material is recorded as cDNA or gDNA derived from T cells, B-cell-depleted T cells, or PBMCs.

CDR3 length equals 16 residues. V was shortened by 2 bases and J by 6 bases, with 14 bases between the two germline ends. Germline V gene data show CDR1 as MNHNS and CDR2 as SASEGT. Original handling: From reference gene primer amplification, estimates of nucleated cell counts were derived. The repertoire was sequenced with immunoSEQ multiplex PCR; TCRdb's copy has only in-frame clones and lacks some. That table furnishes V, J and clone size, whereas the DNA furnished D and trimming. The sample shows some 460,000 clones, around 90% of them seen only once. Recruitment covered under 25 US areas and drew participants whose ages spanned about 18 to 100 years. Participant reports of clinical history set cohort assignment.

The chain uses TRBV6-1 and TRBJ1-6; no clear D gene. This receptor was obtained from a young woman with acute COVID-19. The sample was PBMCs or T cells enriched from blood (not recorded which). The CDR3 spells CASSEPYKYSNSPLHF. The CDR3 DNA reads TGTGCCAGCAGTGAACCCTATAAGTACAGTAATTCACCCCTCCACTTT.